This entry lists 16 T cell receptor beta chains sequenced from one sample in a study of blood T cell repertoires in COVID-19 (dated by TCRdb to about 2020). Libraries were prepared through the immunoSEQ multiplex PCR assay. TCRdb mirrors the immuneACCESS table, restricted to in-frame sequences. Some clones are absent from its copies; in checked studies, under half trace to an unresolved V gene, and the reason for the others is unknown. The sample table contains approximately 110,000 clones; only one count was recorded for less than 85% of them. Of the sample, approximately 0.86% is held by the ten largest clones. Material: peripheral blood. The receptors originated from a human donor with acute or convalescent COVID-19. The donor label of this sample is uncertain.

This chain links TRBV15 with TRBJ2-5; D is perhaps TRBD1 (6 bases). V lost 2 bases to trimming and J lost 5 bases, with 24 bases between them. The CDR3 length is 18 residues. Germline lookup yields CDR1 LNHNV and CDR2 YYDKDF (reference sequence). CDR3 amino acids: CATSRPPGQGFSRETQYF. CDR3 in DNA: TGTGCCACCAGCAGACCTCCCGGGCAGGGGTTCTCCCGGGAGACCCAGTACTTC.

The genes are TRBV4-1 and TRBJ1-1, with 8 bases lining up with TRBD1. The CDR3 sequence is 18 residues long. CDR1 is MGHRA and CDR2 is YSYEKL in the germline V gene. Trimming at V came to 1 base and at J to 4 bases, leaving 14 bases not matched to a gene. The CDR3 here is CASSQGTGKIRLATEAFF. The CDR3 nucleotides read TGCGCCAGCAGCCAAGGGACAGGGAAGATAAGGCTCGCCACTGAAGCTTTCTTT.

This clone occurred many times. The chain joins TRBV27 to TRBJ1-4, with D unresolved. V was trimmed by 1 base and J by 3 bases, leaving 3 bases between them. Germline V lookup: CDR1 MNHEY, CDR2 SMNVEV (reference sequence). The CDR3 extends over 13 amino acids. CDR3 in amino acids: CASSLYSNEKLFF. CDR3 DNA sequence: TGTGCCAGCAGTTTATACTCTAATGAAAAACTGTTTTTT. The full variable domain, in which reference TRBV27 and TRBJ1-4 provide the parts outside the CDR3, is EAQVTQNPRYLITVTGKKLTVTCSQNMNHEYMSWYRQDPGLGLRQIYYSMNVEVTDKGDVPEGYKVSRKEKRNFPLILESPSPNQTSLYFCASSLYSNEKLFFGSGTQLSVL.

The V gene is TRBV28, the J gene TRBJ1-1, with a possible D match to TRBD1 (5 bases). V was shortened by 4 bases and J by 1 base, with 7 bases between the two germline ends. This CDR3 is built from 13 residues. CDR1 is MDHEN and CDR2 is SYDVKM in the germline V gene. The CDR3 nucleotides are TGTGCCAGCAGTTGGGGCTGGAACACTGAAGCTTTCTTT. Amino acids: CASSWGWNTEAFF.

V usage is TRBV19 and J usage is TRBJ1-5; unclear D gene. This CDR3 is 13 amino acids long. V lost 4 bases, J lost 0 bases, and 4 bases lay in between. Germline V gene sequence: CDR1 LNHDA, CDR2 SQIVND (reference sequence). CDR3 sequence: CASSTISNQPQHF. The CDR3 coding sequence is TGTGCCAGTAGTACAATTAGCAATCAGCCCCAGCATTTT.

The chain couples TRBV28 to TRBJ1-5, with D uncertain. V shed 10 bases and J shed 8 bases, with 27 bases lying between them. CDR1 and CDR2 from the germline V gene are MDHEN and SYDVKM. The CDR3 has 16 residues. CDR3 nucleotides: TGTGCCATTACCCGCGGAGGAGACGTGGCGTGGGAGCCCCAGCATTTT. Its protein product is CAITRGGDVAWEPQHF.

The gene calls are TRBV6-5 and TRBJ2-1; 13 positions agree with TRBD2. Germline V lookup: CDR1 MNHEY, CDR2 SVGAGI. V trimming: 6 bases; J trimming: 9 bases; junction bases outside the gene matches: 2. This CDR3 has 13 amino acids. The CDR3 nucleotides read TGTGCCAGCAGAAGGACTAGCGGGGGTGAGCAGTTCTTC. It encodes CASRRTSGGEQFF.

This clone was seen a handful of times. The CDR3 region is CASRDRGPDTQYF. The CDR3 DNA reads as TGCGCCAGCAGGGACAGGGGGCCAGATACGCAGTATTTT. V and J are TRBV10-2 and TRBJ2-3; 11 bases align to TRBD1. The length of the CDR3 is 13 residues. Trimming took 6 bases from V and 4 from J; bases not matched to a gene: 0. CDR1 and CDR2 from the germline V gene are WSHSY and SAAADI.

The V gene is TRBV28, the J gene TRBJ1-2, with TRBD1 matching 9 bases. The CDR3 sequence is 13 residues long. CDR1 is MDHEN and CDR2 is SYDVKM in the germline V gene. With V trimmed by 8 bases and J by 6 bases, 7 bases remained unmatched. The CDR3 spells CASEYRGLHGYTF. CDR3 nucleotides: TGTGCCAGCGAGTACAGGGGGCTTCATGGCTACACCTTC.

This clone was detected a few times. The V and J genes are TRBV11-2 and TRBJ1-1, with 8 bases fitting TRBD1. The CDR3 has 14 residues. J gave up 8 bases and V 5 bases, and 10 bases lay outside the gene matches. The germline V gene has CDR1 SGHAT and CDR2 FQNNGV. DNA for the CDR3: TGTGCCAGCAGCCAGGACAGGGCCGGCAGGGAAGCTTTCTTT. Translation: CASSQDRAGREAFF.

This chain connects TRBV18 to TRBJ2-1; 10 bases agree with TRBD2. CDR1 is KGHSH, CDR2 LQKENI, per germline. The CDR3 runs 15 residues. J gave up 8 bases and V 3 bases, and 7 bases lay outside the gene matches. CDR3 protein: CASSPLAGASDEQFF. The DNA of the CDR3 is TGTGCCAGCTCACCGCTAGCGGGGGCGTCGGATGAGCAGTTCTTC.

This clone has just a few counts. CDR3 region: CASSQGRTGEQYV. CDR3 nucleotides: TGTGCCAGCAGCCAAGGCCGGACGGGGGAGCAGTACGTC. This sequence joins TRBV3-1 (or the pseudogene TRBV3-2) and TRBJ2-7; D perhaps matches TRBD2 (5 bases). V was shortened by 1 base and J by 7 bases, with 11 bases between the two germline ends. This CDR3 is 13 amino acids long. Germline CDR1 reads LGHDT; CDR2 reads YNNKEL (reference sequence).

This chain links TRBV18 with TRBJ2-6; the match to TRBD1 covers 8 bases. The CDR3 has 17 amino acids. V shed 4 bases and J 3 bases; nucleotides not matched to a gene: 8. In germline, CDR1 is KGHSH, CDR2 LQKENI. Here the CDR3 reads CASSLQGAVYGANVLTF. CDR3 nucleotides: TGTGCCAGCTCACTCCAGGGGGCGGTGTATGGGGCCAACGTCCTGACTTTC.

This clone was detected only a few times. The gene calls are TRBV5-4 and TRBJ1-2; the match to TRBD1 covers 9 bases. The CDR3 sequence is 15 residues long. CDR1 is SGHNT and CDR2 is YYREEE in the germline V gene (reference sequence). V lost 0 bases to trimming and J lost 2 bases; unmatched junction nucleotides: 2. CDR3 residues: CASSLAQGANYGYTF. Written as DNA, the CDR3 is TGTGCCAGCAGCTTGGCACAGGGGGCCAACTATGGCTACACCTTC. Full variable domain (rest looked up from reference TRBV5-4 and TRBJ1-2): ETGVTQSPTHLIKTRGQQVTLRCSSQSGHNTVSWYQQALGQGPQFIFQYYREEENGRGNFPPRFSGLQFPNYSSELNVNALELDDSALYLCASSLAQGANYGYTFGSGTRLTVV.

The chain couples TRBV9 to TRBJ2-7, with a weak D call TRBD2 (5 bases). Per the germline V gene, CDR1 is SGDLS and CDR2 is YYNGEE. The length of the CDR3 is 12 residues. Trimming shortened V by 3 bases and J by 7 bases, and 11 bases separated the two germline ends. The CDR3 is CASSADRGEQYF. Here the CDR3 DNA reads TGTGCCAGCAGCGCGGACCGAGGGGAGCAGTACTTC.

The CDR3 region is CASSRETGGSTDTQYF. The CDR3 bases are TGTGCCAGCAGCCGGGAGACAGGGGGTAGCACAGATACGCAGTATTTT. This rearrangement joins TRBV7-2 to TRBJ2-3; 9 nucleotides agree with TRBD1. CDR3 length equals 16 residues. Unmatched junction bases numbered 6, after V lost 5 bases and J lost 0 bases. Germline CDR1 reads SGHTA; CDR2 reads FQGNSA.